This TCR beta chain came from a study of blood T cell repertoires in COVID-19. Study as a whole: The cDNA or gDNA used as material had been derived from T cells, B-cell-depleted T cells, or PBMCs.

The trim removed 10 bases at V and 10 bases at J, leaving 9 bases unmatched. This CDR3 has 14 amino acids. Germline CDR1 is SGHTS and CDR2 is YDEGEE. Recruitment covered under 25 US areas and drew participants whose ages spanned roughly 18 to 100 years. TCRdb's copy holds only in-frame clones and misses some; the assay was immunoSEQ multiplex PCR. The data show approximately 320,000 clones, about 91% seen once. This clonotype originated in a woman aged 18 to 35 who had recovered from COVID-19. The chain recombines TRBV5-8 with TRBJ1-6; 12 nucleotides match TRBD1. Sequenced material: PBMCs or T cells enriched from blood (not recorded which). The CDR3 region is CAHPGTGGRSPLHF. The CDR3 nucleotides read TGTGCCCACCCCGGGACAGGGGGCCGATCACCCCTCCACTTT.